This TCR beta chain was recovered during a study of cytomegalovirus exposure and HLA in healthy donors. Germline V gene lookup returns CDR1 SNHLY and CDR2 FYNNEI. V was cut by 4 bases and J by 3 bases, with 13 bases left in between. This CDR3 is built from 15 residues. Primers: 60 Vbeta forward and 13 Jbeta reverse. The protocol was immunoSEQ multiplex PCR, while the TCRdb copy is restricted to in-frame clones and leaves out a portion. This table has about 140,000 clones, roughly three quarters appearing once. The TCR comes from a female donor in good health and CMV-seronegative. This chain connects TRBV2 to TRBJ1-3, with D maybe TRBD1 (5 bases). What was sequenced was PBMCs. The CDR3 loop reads CASSGSRAGGNTIYF. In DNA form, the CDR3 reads TGTGCCAGCAGTGGCTCCAGGGCTGGTGGAAACACCATATATTTT.